This T cell receptor beta chain came from a study of cytomegalovirus exposure and HLA in healthy donors. Study-wide results and caveats: The study recorded about 160 TCR beta chains that were cytomegalovirus-associated.

Of note for this clone: What it binds is unknown.

The V end lost 1 base, the J end lost 2 bases, and 10 bases lay between the germline ends. Germline-derived CDR1 and CDR2 are LGHNA and YNFKEQ. The CDR3 has 15 amino acids. 60 Vbeta and 13 Jbeta primers were used in PCR. Profiling relied on immunoSEQ multiplex PCR, and the TCRdb table lists in-frame clones only, not all of them. The top ten clones hold roughly 4.5% of a sample with around 150,000 clones, roughly four fifths of them seen once. This chain links TRBV4-2 with TRBJ2-3; D is unresolved. The TCR originated in a man aged 45-65 years in good health and CMV-seropositive. Material for sequencing was PBMCs. CDR3 nucleotide sequence: TGTGCCAGCAGCCAAGCTAGGCCGGACACAGATACGCAGTATTTT. This encodes CASSQARPDTDTQYF.